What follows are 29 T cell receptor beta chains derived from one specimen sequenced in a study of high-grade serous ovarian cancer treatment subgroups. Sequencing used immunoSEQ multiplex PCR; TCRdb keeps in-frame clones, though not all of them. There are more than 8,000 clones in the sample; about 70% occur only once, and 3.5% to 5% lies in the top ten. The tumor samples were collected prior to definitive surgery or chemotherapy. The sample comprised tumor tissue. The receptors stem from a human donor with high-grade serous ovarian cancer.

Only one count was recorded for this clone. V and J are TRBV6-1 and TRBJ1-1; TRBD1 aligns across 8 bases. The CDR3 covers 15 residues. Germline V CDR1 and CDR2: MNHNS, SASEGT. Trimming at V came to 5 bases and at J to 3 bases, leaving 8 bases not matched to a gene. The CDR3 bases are TGTGCCAGCAGTTTCACGACAGGGGAGGACACTGAAGCTTTCTTT. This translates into CASSFTTGEDTEAFF.

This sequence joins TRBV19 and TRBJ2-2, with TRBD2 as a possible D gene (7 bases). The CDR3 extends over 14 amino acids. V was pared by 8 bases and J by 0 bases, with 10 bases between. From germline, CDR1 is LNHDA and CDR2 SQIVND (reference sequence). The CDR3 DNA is TGTGCCAGTGAGGGGGGGGCGAACACCGGGGAGCTGTTTTTT. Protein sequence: CASEGGANTGELFF.

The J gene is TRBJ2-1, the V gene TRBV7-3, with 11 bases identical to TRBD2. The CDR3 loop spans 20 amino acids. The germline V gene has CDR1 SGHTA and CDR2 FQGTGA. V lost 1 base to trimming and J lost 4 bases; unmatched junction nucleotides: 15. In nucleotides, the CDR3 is TGTGCCAGCAGCTTAAAATCGGGTGGGACTAGCGGCACTCCATACAATGAGCAGTTCTTC. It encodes CASSLKSGGTSGTPYNEQFF.

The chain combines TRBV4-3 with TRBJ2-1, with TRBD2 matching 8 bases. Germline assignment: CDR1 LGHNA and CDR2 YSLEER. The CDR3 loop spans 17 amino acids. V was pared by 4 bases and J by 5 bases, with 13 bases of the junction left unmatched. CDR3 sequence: CASSPLATSVTNNEQFF. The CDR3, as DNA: TGCGCCAGCAGCCCTCTGGCGACTAGCGTCACAAACAATGAGCAGTTCTTC.

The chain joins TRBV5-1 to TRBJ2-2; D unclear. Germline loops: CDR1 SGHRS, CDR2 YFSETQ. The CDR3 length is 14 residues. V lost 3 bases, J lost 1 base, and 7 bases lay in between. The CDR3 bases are TGCGCCAGCAGCTCCCCCTTGAACACCGGGGAGCTGTTTTTT. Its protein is CASSSPLNTGELFF.

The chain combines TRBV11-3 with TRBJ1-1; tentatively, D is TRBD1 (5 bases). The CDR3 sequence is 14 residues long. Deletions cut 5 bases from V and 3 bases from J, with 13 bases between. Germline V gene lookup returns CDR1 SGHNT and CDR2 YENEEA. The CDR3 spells CASSPYGGYTEAFF. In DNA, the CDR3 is TGTGCCAGCAGCCCATACGGGGGATACACTGAAGCTTTCTTT.

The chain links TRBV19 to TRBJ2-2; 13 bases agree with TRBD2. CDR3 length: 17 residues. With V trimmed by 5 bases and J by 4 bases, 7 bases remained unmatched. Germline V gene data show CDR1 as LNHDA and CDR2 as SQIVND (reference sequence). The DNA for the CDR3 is TGTGCCAGTAGTCCCATCGGACTAGCGGGAGTCACCGGGGAGCTGTTTTTT. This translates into CASSPIGLAGVTGELFF.

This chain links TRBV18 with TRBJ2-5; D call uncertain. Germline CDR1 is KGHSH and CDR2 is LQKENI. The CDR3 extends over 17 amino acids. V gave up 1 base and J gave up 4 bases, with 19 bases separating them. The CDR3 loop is CASSPLPRLMGVETQYF. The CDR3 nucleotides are TGTGCCAGCTCACCACTTCCCAGGCTAATGGGTGTAGAGACCCAGTACTTC.

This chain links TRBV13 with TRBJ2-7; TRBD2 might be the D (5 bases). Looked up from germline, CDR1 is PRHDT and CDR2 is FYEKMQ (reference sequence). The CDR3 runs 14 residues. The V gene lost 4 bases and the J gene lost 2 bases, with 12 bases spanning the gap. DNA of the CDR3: TGTGCCAGCAGCTATAACCGGGGAACCTACGAGCAGTACTTC. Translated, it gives CASSYNRGTYEQYF.

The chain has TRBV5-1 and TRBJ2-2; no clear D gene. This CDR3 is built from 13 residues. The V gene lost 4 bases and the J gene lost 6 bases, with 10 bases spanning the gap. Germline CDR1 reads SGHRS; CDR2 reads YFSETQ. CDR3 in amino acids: CASSPQAPGELFF. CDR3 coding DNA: TGCGCCAGCAGCCCCCAGGCTCCCGGGGAGCTGTTTTTT.

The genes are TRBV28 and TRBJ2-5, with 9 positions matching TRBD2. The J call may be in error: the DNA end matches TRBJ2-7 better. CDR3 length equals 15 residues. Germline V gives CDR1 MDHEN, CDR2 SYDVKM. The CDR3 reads CASSPLAGSSYEQYF. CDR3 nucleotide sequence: TGTGCCAGCAGTCCACTAGCGGGCAGCTCCTACGAGCAGTACTTC.

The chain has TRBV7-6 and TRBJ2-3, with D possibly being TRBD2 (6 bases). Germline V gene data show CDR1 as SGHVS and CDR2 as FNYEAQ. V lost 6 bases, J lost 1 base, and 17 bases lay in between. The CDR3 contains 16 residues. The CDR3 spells CASRISEGFGTDTQYF. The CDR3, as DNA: TGTGCCAGCAGGATCTCGGAGGGCTTCGGCACAGATACGCAGTATTTT.

CDR3 protein: CSARAYEQYF. In DNA form, the CDR3 reads TGCAGTGCTAGAGCCTACGAGCAGTACTTC. V is TRBV20-1 and J is TRBJ2-7; no definite D call. The ends were cut back, 1 base at V and 2 bases at J, with 0 bases in the middle. Germline lookup yields CDR1 DFQATT and CDR2 SNEGSKA (reference sequence). This CDR3 has 10 residues.

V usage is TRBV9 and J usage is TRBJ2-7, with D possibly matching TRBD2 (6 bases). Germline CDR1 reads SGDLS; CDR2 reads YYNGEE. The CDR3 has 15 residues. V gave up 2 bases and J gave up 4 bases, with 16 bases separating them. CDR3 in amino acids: CASSVSGTEKYEQYF. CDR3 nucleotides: TGTGCCAGCAGCGTTTCCGGGACTGAAAAATACGAGCAGTACTTC.

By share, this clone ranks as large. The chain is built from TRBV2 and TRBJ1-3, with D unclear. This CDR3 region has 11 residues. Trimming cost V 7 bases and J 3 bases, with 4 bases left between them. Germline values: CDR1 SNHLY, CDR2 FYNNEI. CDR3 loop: CASTLGNTIYF. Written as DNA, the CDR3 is TGTGCCAGCACCCTTGGAAACACCATATATTTT.

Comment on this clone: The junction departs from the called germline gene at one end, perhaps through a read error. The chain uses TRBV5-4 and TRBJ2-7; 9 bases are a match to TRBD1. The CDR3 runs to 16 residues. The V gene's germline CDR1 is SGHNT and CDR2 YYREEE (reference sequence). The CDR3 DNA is TGTGCCGGCAGCTTGGTGGTGACAGGGGGAACCTACGAGCAGTACTTC. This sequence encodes CAGSLVVTGGTYEQYF.

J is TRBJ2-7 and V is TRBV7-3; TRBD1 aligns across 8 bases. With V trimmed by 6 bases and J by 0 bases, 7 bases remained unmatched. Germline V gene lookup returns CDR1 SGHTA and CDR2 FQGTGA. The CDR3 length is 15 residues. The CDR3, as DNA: TGTGCCAGCAGTCACCGACAGGGGAGCTCCTACGAGCAGTACTTC. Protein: CASSHRQGSSYEQYF.

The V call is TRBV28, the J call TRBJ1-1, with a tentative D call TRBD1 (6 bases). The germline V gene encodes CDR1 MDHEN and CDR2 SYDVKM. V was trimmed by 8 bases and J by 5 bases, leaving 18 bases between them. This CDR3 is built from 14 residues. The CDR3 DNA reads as TGTGCCAGCGGACAGACCAGGGAGGGAACTGAAGCTTTCTTT. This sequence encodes CASGQTREGTEAFF.

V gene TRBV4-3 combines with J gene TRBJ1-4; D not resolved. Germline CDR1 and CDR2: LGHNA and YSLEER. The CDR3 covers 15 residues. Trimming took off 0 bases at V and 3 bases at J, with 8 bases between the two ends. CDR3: CASSQDLAPNEKLFF. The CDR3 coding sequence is TGCGCCAGCAGCCAAGATCTGGCCCCTAATGAAAAACTGTTTTTT.

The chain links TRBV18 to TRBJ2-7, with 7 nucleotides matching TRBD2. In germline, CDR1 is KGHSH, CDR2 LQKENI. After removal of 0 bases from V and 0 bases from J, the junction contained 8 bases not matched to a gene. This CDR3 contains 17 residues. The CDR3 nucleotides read TGTGCCAGCTCACCACCTTTTAGCGGGCCCCTCTCCTACGAGCAGTACTTC. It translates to CASSPPFSGPLSYEQYF.

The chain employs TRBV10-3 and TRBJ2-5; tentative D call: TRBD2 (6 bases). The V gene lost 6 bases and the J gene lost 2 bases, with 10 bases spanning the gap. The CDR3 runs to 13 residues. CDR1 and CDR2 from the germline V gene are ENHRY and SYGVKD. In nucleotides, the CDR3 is TGTGCCATCAGCCCGGGAGAACAAGAGACCCAGTACTTC. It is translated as CAISPGEQETQYF.

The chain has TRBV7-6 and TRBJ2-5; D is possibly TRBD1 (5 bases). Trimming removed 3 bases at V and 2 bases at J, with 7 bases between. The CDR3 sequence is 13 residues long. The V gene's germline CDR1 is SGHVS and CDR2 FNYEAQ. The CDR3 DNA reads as TGTGCCAGCAGCTTGGGGCGACAAGAGACCCAGTACTTC. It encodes CASSLGRQETQYF. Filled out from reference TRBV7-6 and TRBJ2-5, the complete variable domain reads GAGVSQSPRYKVTKRGQDVALRCDPISGHVSLYWYRQALGQGPEFLTYFNYEAQQDKSGLPNDRFSAERPEGSISTLTIQRTEQRDSAMYRCASSLGRQETQYFGPGTRLLVL.

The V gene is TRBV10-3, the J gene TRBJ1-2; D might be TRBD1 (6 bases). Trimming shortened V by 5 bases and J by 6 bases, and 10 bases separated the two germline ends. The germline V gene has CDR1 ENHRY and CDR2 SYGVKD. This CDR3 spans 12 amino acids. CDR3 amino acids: CAISFNRDGYTF. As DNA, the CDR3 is TGTGCCATCAGTTTCAACAGGGATGGCTACACCTTC.

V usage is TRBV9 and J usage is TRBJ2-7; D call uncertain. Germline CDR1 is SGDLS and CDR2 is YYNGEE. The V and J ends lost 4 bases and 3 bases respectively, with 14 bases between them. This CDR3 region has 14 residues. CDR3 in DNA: TGTGCCAGCAGCAGGGCGGTTGGGAACTACGAGCAGTACTTC. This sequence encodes CASSRAVGNYEQYF.

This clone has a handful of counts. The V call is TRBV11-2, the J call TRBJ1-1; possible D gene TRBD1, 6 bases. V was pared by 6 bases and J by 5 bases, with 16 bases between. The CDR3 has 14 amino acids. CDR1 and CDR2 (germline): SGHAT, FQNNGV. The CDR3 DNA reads TGTGCCAGCAGAGGGCCACGGAGGGGGACTGAAGCTTTCTTT. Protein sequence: CASRGPRRGTEAFF. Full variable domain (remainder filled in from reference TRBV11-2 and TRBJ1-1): EAGVAQSPRYKIIEKRQSVAFWCNPISGHATLYWYQQILGQGPKLLIQFQNNGVVDDSQLPKDRFSAERLKGVDSTLKIQPAKLEDSAVYLCASRGPRRGTEAFFGQGTRLTVV.

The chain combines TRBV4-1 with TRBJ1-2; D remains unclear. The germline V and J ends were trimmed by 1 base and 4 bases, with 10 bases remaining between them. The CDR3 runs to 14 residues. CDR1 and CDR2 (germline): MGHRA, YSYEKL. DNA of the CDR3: TGCGCCAGCAGCCAAGGGGTTTACCGCTATGGCTACACCTTC. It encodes CASSQGVYRYGYTF.

The CDR3 DNA sequence: TGTGCCAGTACCCCGGGACAGGGAAGCACAGATACGCAGTATTTT. It yields the protein CASTPGQGSTDTQYF. The chain recombines TRBV19 with TRBJ2-3; 9 bases map to TRBD1. Trimming at V came to 7 bases and at J to 0 bases, leaving 5 bases not matched to a gene. The CDR3 runs 15 residues. CDR1 LNHDA and CDR2 SQIVND come from the germline V gene (reference sequence).

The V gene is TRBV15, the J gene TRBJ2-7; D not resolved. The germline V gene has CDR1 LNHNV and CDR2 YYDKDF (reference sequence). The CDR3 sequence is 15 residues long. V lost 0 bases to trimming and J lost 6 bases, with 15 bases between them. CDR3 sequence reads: CATSRDLNLVSEQYF. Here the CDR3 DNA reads TGTGCCACCAGCAGAGATCTTAACCTAGTTAGCGAGCAGTACTTC.

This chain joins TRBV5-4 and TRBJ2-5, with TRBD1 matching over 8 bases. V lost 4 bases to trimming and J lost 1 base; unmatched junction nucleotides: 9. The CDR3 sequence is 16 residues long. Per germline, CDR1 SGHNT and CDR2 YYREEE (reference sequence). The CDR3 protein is CASSPPGTGFQETQYF. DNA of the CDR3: TGTGCCAGCAGCCCGCCCGGGACAGGTTTCCAAGAGACCCAGTACTTC.